These T cell receptor beta chains were read from a single sample in a study of Ad26.COV2.S vaccination and SARS-CoV-2 variants. Sequenced by immunoSEQ multiplex PCR; TCRdb stores in-frame clones only, minus some. The sample carries a few hundred thousand clones, 80% to 95% recorded once. The sequenced sample was peripheral blood, obtained in a trial of Ad26.COV2.S vaccine versus placebo. These receptors all stem from a person aged 18-60 years who received the Ad26.COV2.S COVID-19 vaccine or a placebo. The CDR3 runs from the conserved cysteine through the conserved F or W. Fields, in order: J gene, V gene, D gene, clone size, CDR3 protein, CDR3 DNA. The D gene is left open where the match is weak. Rows may omit the clone size; those that give it use once, few, many or a size class.

j_call: TRBJ2-3
v_call: TRBV7-2
d_call: TRBD2
clone_size: -
cdr3_aa: CASSLDSGRASTDTQYF
cdr3_nt: TGTGCCAGCAGCTTAGATAGCGGGAGGGCTAGCACAGATACGCAGTATTTT

j_call: TRBJ2-6
v_call: TRBV6-5
d_call: TRBD1
clone_size: many
cdr3_aa: CASSYQGAGANVLTF
cdr3_nt: TGTGCCAGCAGTTACCAGGGGGCTGGGGCCAACGTCCTGACTTTC

j_call: TRBJ2-3
v_call: TRBV10-1
d_call: TRBD2
clone_size: -
cdr3_aa: CASSESWTSGRRVDTQYF
cdr3_nt: TGCGCCAGCAGTGAGTCTTGGACTAGCGGGAGGAGGGTAGATACGCAGTATTTT

j_call: TRBJ2-5
v_call: TRBV27
d_call: TRBD1
clone_size: -
cdr3_aa: CASSHTGGFRWETQYF
cdr3_nt: TGTGCCAGCAGCCACACAGGGGGCTTTCGGTGGGAGACCCAGTACTTC

j_call: TRBJ1-1
v_call: TRBV30
d_call: -
clone_size: -
cdr3_aa: CAWHGMRDTEAFF
cdr3_nt: TGTGCCTGGCACGGAATGCGGGACACTGAAGCTTTCTTT

j_call: TRBJ2-5
v_call: TRBV4-2
d_call: TRBD2
clone_size: -
cdr3_aa: CASSLSGREYQETQYF
cdr3_nt: TGTGCCAGCAGTCTGAGCGGGAGGGAGTACCAAGAGACCCAGTACTTC

j_call: TRBJ2-4
v_call: TRBV19
d_call: -
clone_size: -
cdr3_aa: CASSIPGRRTKNIQYF
cdr3_nt: TGTGCCAGTAGTATCCCAGGACGGAGGACCAAAAACATTCAGTACTTC

j_call: TRBJ1-2
v_call: TRBV7-2
d_call: -
clone_size: few
cdr3_aa: CASRIGTGNYGYTF
cdr3_nt: TGTGCCAGCAGAATCGGGACGGGAAACTATGGCTACACCTTC

j_call: TRBJ2-7
v_call: TRBV2
d_call: -
clone_size: once
cdr3_aa: CASSVGSPSSYEQYF
cdr3_nt: TGTGCCAGCAGTGTGGGCAGCCCTTCCTCCTACGAGCAGTACTTC

j_call: TRBJ2-7
v_call: TRBV3-1/TRBV3-2
d_call: TRBD2
clone_size: few
cdr3_aa: CASSLAGAYEQYF
cdr3_nt: TGTGCCAGCAGCCTCGCGGGAGCCTACGAGCAGTACTTC